Listed here are 22 T cell receptor beta chains from one sample, sequenced in a study of OX40 agonist ivuxolimab in advanced cancers. Measured with immunoSEQ multiplex PCR; TCRdb has only the in-frame clones, and not every one. Among about 61,000 clones listed, more than 80% were seen once. Sample: CD4+ or CD8+ T cells sorted from blood, taken in a trial of the OX40 agonist ivuxolimab. These receptors all come from an adult with an advanced solid tumor such as melanoma, head and neck, liver or kidney cancer.

The rearrangement uses TRBV7-2 and TRBJ2-1, with 8 bases identical to TRBD2. Per the germline V gene, CDR1 is SGHTA and CDR2 is FQGNSA. V was pared by 2 bases and J by 9 bases, with 12 bases of the junction left unmatched. The CDR3 has 16 residues. CDR3 in DNA: TGTGCCAGCAGCTTAAATTCCCCGGGAGCGGGGGCTGAGCAGTTCTTC. Its protein product is CASSLNSPGAGAEQFF.

CDR3 residues: CASSIVIQTANSNQPQHF. The CDR3 DNA is TGTGCCAGTAGTATAGTTATTCAGACGGCAAATAGCAATCAGCCCCAGCATTTT. V gene TRBV19 combines with J gene TRBJ1-5; D unresolved. V was clipped by 1 base and J by 0 bases, with 16 bases between them. This CDR3 has 18 amino acids. The germline gives CDR1 LNHDA, CDR2 SQIVND (reference sequence).

This clone came up once. The genes are TRBV14 and TRBJ1-4; D is perhaps TRBD1 (5 bases). V was pared by 4 bases and J by 3 bases, with 12 bases between. This CDR3 region has 15 residues. The germline V gene encodes CDR1 SGHDN and CDR2 FVKESK. CDR3 sequence (DNA): TGTGCCAGCAGCCTGGTGAGGGGATCTAATGAAAAACTGTTTTTT. This gives the protein CASSLVRGSNEKLFF.

The V call is TRBV29-1, the J call TRBJ1-2; D is unclear. Germline V gene sequence: CDR1 SQVTM, CDR2 ANQGSEA. Trimming removed 2 bases from V and 7 bases from J, with 11 bases in between. CDR3 length: 12 amino acids. CDR3 DNA sequence: TGCAGCGTTGAACACAACAGCTTTGGCTACACCTTC. This translates into CSVEHNSFGYTF.

The gene calls are TRBV30 and TRBJ2-1; 11 bases agree with TRBD2. CDR1 is GTSNPN and CDR2 is SVGIG in the germline V gene (reference sequence). V was pared by 2 bases and J by 6 bases, with 0 bases of the junction left unmatched. The CDR3 is made up of 13 amino acids. The CDR3 sequence: CAWSLAGGNEQFF. In DNA form, the CDR3 reads TGTGCCTGGAGTCTAGCGGGAGGCAATGAGCAGTTCTTC.

This chain joins TRBV28 and TRBJ2-3; D is ambiguous. The CDR3 is made up of 11 amino acids. The V end lost 3 bases, the J end lost 5 bases, and 3 bases lay between the germline ends. CDR1 is MDHEN and CDR2 is SYDVKM in the germline V gene. CDR3 DNA: TGTGCCAGCAGTTTTAGAGATACGCAGTATTTT. Amino acid sequence: CASSFRDTQYF.

This chain's CDR3 is CASSPRTGLNTGELFF. The CDR3 DNA follows: TGTGCCAGCAGTCCCCGGACAGGGCTGAACACCGGGGAGCTGTTTTTT. The chain employs TRBV7-9 and TRBJ2-2, with 8 bases identical to TRBD1. The V gene end was trimmed by 6 bases and the J gene end by 1 base; junction bases not matched to a gene: 7. This CDR3 has 16 residues. The germline CDR1 and CDR2 sequences are SEHNR and FQNEAQ (reference sequence).

The chain has TRBV18 and TRBJ2-7; D uncertain. V shed 4 bases and J shed 6 bases, with 10 bases lying between them. The CDR3 runs to 12 residues. Per the germline V gene, CDR1 is KGHSH and CDR2 is LQKENI. CDR3 coding DNA: TGTGCCAGCTCACAAAGGTCCGGCGAGCAGTACTTC. Translation gives CASSQRSGEQYF.

This clone was counted a single time. V gene TRBV6-5 combines with J gene TRBJ1-2, with D possibly being TRBD1 (5 bases). V lost 6 bases to trimming and J lost 5 bases, with 13 bases between them. The germline CDR1 and CDR2 sequences are MNHEY and SVGAGI. The CDR3 is 13 residues long. CDR3 region: CASRRGTVYGYTF. DNA for the CDR3: TGTGCCAGCAGACGTGGGACGGTTTATGGCTACACCTTC.

The chain has TRBV6-5 and TRBJ2-1, with D maybe TRBD1 (6 bases). V dropped 1 base and J dropped 12 bases, with 13 bases sitting between them. The CDR3 covers 13 residues. Germline-derived CDR1 and CDR2 are MNHEY and SVGAGI. The CDR3 region is CASSYLDSQLQFF. The CDR3 coding sequence is TGTGCCAGCAGTTACTTGGACAGTCAGTTGCAGTTCTTC.

The chain uses TRBV6-1 and TRBJ1-1; a weak D match, TRBD1 (5 bases). Per the germline V gene, CDR1 is MNHNS and CDR2 is SASEGT. The V gene lost 2 bases and the J gene lost 3 bases, with 13 bases spanning the gap. The CDR3 is 15 residues long. The CDR3 sequence: CASSERGALYTEAFF. DNA for the CDR3: TGTGCCAGCAGTGAACGCGGGGCCCTCTACACTGAAGCTTTCTTT.

This chain connects TRBV15 to TRBJ1-4; the match to TRBD1 covers 7 bases. The CDR3 spans 18 residues. Germline trimming cut 0 bases from V and 10 bases from J; bases unmatched to any gene: 17. CDR1 is LNHNV and CDR2 is YYDKDF in the germline V gene (reference sequence). DNA for the CDR3: TGTGCCACCAGCAGAGATACGGGGGACCGACAGGGTTGGAGAAAACTGTTTTTT. Its translation: CATSRDTGDRQGWRKLFF.

The J gene is TRBJ2-2, the V gene TRBV2; either TRBD1 or TRBD2 may fit D (5 bases each). Trimming removed 10 bases from V and 7 bases from J, with 13 bases in between. The germline V gene encodes CDR1 SNHLY and CDR2 FYNNEI. CDR3 length: 12 residues. The CDR3 loop is CATGRVVGELFF. CDR3 bases: TGTGCCACGGGACGGGTTGTCGGGGAGCTGTTTTTT.

The rearrangement links TRBV11-2 to TRBJ1-4, with a weak D call TRBD1 (5 bases). With 5 bases removed from V and 6 bases from J, the gap between germline ends came to 16 bases. CDR3 length: 15 amino acids. The V gene's germline CDR1 is SGHAT and CDR2 FQNNGV. The CDR3, as DNA: TGTGCCAGCAGCCCTCCGGGACGGCGAGATGAAAAACTGTTTTTT. It codes for CASSPPGRRDEKLFF.

This chain connects TRBV30 to TRBJ2-7; no reliable D call. The CDR3 sequence is 14 residues long. The germline V gene has CDR1 GTSNPN and CDR2 SVGIG (reference sequence). Trimming stripped 1 base from V and 6 bases from J, with 16 bases between. CDR3 coding DNA: TGTGCCTGGAGTGAAGGTTATCGAGACGGCGAGCAGTACTTC. Translating gives CAWSEGYRDGEQYF.

The J gene is TRBJ2-7, the V gene TRBV28, with D maybe TRBD2 (5 bases). From germline, CDR1 is MDHEN and CDR2 SYDVKM. V lost 8 bases, J lost 4 bases, and 12 bases lay in between. This CDR3 has 12 residues. The CDR3: CASCSSGYEQYF. The DNA for the CDR3 is TGTGCCAGCTGCTCAAGCGGTTACGAGCAGTACTTC.

The chain links TRBV6-1 to TRBJ1-4; TRBD1 matches at 11 bases. Trimming at V came to 0 bases and at J to 3 bases, leaving 6 bases not matched to a gene. The CDR3 runs 18 residues. Germline V lookup: CDR1 MNHNS, CDR2 SASEGT. CDR3 bases: TGTGCCAGCAGTGAAGCAGGGACAGGGGGAACCGCTAATGAAAAACTGTTTTTT. Translated, it gives CASSEAGTGGTANEKLFF.

The rearrangement links TRBV28 to TRBJ1-6; no definite D call. Germline V CDR1 and CDR2: MDHEN, SYDVKM. V lost 3 bases, J lost 9 bases, and 3 bases lay in between. This CDR3 contains 11 residues. The CDR3 reads CASSFSSPLHF. The CDR3 DNA is TGTGCCAGCAGTTTTAGTTCACCCCTCCACTTT.

J is TRBJ1-3 and V is TRBV5-8; no firm D call. Trimming cost V 2 bases and J 3 bases, with 12 bases left between them. CDR3 length: 15 amino acids. CDR1 SGHTS and CDR2 YDEGEE come from the germline V gene. CDR3 protein: CASSLKERLGNTIYF. The CDR3 DNA follows: TGTGCCAGCAGCTTAAAAGAACGCCTTGGAAACACCATATATTTT.

J is TRBJ2-7 and V is TRBV6-5, with 7 bases aligning to TRBD2. CDR3 length: 12 residues. V lost 8 bases, J lost 2 bases, and 3 bases stayed unmatched. Looked up from germline, CDR1 is MNHEY and CDR2 is SVGAGI. As DNA, the CDR3 is TGTGCCAGCGGGGACTATCCCTACGAGCAGTACTTC. Its protein is CASGDYPYEQYF.

The chain is built from TRBV11-3 and TRBJ2-3; 8 bases match TRBD1. Germline values: CDR1 SGHNT, CDR2 YENEEA. V shed 3 bases and J 5 bases; nucleotides not matched to a gene: 10. The CDR3 is made up of 16 amino acids. CDR3 bases: TGTGCCAGCAGCTTCCGACAGGGGTTCGAGAAAGATACGCAGTATTTT. It specifies CASSFRQGFEKDTQYF.

The CDR3 here is CASAGTRSETSTDTQYF. The CDR3 nucleotides are TGTGCCAGCGCCGGGACTAGGAGCGAAACTAGCACAGATACGCAGTATTTT. The chain couples TRBV21-1 to TRBJ2-3; the D call in the table, TRBD2, was not verified against the DNA. TRBV21-1 counts as a pseudogene. This CDR3 comprises 17 residues.